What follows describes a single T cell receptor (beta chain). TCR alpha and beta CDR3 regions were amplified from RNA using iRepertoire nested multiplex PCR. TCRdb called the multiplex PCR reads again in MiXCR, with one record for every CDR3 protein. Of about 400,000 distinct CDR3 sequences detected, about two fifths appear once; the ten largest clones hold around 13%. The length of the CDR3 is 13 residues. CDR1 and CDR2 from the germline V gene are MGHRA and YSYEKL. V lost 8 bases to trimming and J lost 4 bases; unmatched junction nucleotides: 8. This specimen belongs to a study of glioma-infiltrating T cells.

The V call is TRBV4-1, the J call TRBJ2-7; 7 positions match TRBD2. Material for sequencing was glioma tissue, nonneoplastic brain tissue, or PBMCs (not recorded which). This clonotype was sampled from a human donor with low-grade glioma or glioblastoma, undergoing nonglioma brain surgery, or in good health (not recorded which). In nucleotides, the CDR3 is TGCGCCAGCGGACTAGAAAAGGGTTACGAGCAGTACTTC. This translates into CASGLEKGYEQYF.